The rows below give T cell receptor beta chains drawn from one sample of a study of blood T cells in healthy people across ages. One entry per CDR3 protein, called by TCRdb with MiXCR from the 5' RACE reads. The profile shows 630,000 or so distinct CDR3 sequences, less than 40% of them singletons. Sequences were obtained from blood. The receptors were sampled from a woman aged 80 or over in good health. Each CDR3 is given with its conserved first and last residue. A D gene is named only where the DNA matches it firmly. Some rows mark clone size as missing; the rest say once, few, many or name a class of expanded clone.

size	V	J	D	DNA	CDR3
many	TRBV5-6	TRBJ2-7	NA	TGTGCCAGCAGCTTGACTCCCCCCTACGAGCAGTACTTC	CASSLTPPYEQYF
few	TRBV19	TRBJ1-2	NA	TGTGCCAGTAGTATACTGGGCGGCTACACCTTC	CASSILGGYTF
few	TRBV20-1	TRBJ1-5	NA	TGCAGTGCTAGAGATCTAGGTGGCTCTAGCAATCAGCCCCAGCATTTT	CSARDLGGSSNQPQHF
NA	TRBV7-6	TRBJ2-3	TRBD2	TGTGCCAGCAGCTTTCTAGCGGGAGGCGCCGGGGCAGATACGCAGTATTTT	CASSFLAGGAGADTQYF
NA	TRBV15	TRBJ1-2	NA	TGTGCCACCAGCAGAGACACCAACTACGGCTACACCTTC	CATSRDTNYGYTF
many	TRBV7-8	TRBJ2-5	NA	TGTGCCAGCAGCCTACTTAGAGGGCAAGAGACCCAGTACTTC	CASSLLRGQETQYF
many	TRBV2	TRBJ2-7	TRBD2	TGTGCCAGCAGTGGCGGGGGGGAACAGAGCCTGTACGAGCAGTACTTC	CASSGGGEQSLYEQYF
NA	TRBV27	TRBJ2-7	TRBD2	TGTGCCAGCAGTCGGCTAGCGGGGGTCCCACTACATCCCTACGAGCAGTACTTC	CASSRLAGVPLHPYEQYF
many	TRBV6-2/TRBV6-3	TRBJ2-6	NA	TGTGCCAGCAACCGACCACAGGGCTCTGGGGCCAACGTCCTGACTTTC	CASNRPQGSGANVLTF
many	TRBV5-1	TRBJ2-7	TRBD2	TGCGCCAGCAGCCTGGGGACTAGCGGTTTCTCTTCCTACGAGCAGTACTTC	CASSLGTSGFSSYEQYF
NA	TRBV30	TRBJ1-5	TRBD1	TGTGCCCTCGGACAGGGGACGGATCAGCCCCGGCATTTT	CALGQGTDQPRHF
many	TRBV29-1	TRBJ1-5	NA	TGCAGCGTTGAGTCACAGCCGAATCAGCCCCAGCATTTT	CSVESQPNQPQHF